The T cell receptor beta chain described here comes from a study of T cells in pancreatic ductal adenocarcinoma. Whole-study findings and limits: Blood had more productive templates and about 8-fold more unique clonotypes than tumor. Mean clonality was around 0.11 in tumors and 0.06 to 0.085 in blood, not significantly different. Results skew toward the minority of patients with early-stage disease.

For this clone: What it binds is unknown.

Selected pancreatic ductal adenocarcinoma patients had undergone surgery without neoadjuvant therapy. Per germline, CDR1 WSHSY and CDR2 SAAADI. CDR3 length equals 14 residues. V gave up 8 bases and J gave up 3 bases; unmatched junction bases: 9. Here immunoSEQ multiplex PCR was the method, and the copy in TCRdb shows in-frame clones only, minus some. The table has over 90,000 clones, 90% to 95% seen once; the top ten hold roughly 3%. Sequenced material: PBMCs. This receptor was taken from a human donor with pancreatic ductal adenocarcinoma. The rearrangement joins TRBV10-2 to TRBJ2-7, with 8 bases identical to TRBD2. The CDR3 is CASAGLVPGYEQYF. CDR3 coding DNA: TGCGCCAGCGCGGGACTAGTCCCTGGCTACGAGCAGTACTTC.